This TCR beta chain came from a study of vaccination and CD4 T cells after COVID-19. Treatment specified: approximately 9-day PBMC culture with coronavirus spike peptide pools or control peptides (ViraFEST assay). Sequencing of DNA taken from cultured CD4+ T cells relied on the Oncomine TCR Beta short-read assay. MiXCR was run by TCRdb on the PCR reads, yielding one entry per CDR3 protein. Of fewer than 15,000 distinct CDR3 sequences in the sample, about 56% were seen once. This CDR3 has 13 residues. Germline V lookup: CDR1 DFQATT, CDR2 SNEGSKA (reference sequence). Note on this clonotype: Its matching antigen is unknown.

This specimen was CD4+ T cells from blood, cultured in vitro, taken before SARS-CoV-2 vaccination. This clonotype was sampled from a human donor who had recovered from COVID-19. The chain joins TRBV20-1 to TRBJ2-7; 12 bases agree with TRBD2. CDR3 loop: CSVRGLLAGGQYF. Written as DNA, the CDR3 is TGCAGCGTTCGGGGTTTACTAGCGGGAGGGCAGTACTTC.